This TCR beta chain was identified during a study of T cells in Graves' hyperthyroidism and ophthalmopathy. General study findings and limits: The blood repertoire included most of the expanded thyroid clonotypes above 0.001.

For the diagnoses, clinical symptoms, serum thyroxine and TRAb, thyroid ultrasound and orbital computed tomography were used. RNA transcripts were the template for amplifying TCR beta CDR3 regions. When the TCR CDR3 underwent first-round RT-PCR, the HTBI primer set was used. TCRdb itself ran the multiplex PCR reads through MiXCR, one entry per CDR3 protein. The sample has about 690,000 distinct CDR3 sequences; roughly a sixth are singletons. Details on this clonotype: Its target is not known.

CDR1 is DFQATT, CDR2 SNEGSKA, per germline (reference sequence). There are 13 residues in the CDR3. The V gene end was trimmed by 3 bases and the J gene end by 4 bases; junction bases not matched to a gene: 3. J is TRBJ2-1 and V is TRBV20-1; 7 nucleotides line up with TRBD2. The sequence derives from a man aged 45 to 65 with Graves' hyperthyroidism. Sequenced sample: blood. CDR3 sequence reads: CSASLADYNEQFF. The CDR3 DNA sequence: TGCAGTGCTAGCCTAGCGGATTACAATGAGCAGTTCTTC.